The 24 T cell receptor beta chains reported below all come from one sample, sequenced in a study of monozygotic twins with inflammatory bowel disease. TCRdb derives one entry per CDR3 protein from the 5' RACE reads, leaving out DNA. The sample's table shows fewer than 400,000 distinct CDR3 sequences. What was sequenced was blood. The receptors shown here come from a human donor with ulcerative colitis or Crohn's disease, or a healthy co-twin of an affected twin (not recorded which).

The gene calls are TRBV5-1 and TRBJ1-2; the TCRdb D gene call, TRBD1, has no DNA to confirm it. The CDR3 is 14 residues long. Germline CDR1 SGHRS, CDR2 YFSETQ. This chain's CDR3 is CASSPDRGAHGYTF. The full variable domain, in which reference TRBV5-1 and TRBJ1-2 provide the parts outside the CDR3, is KAGVTQTPRYLIKTRGQQVTLSCSPISGHRSVSWYQQTPGQGLQFLFEYFSETQRNKGNFPGRFSGRQFSNSRSEMNVSTLELGDSALYLCASSPDRGAHGYTFGSGTRLTVV.

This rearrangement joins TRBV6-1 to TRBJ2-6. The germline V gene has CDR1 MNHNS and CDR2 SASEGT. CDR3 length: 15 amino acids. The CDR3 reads CASSEWSSGANVLTF.

The CDR3 is CASSASGTSKETQYF. This rearrangement joins TRBV5-1 to TRBJ2-5; TCRdb selects TRBD2, and the lack of DNA leaves this call unchecked. CDR1 is SGHRS, CDR2 YFSETQ, per germline. The CDR3 sequence is 15 residues long.

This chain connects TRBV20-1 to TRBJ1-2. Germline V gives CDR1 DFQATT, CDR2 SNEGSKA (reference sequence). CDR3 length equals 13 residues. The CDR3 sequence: CSAWRGGGYGYTF.

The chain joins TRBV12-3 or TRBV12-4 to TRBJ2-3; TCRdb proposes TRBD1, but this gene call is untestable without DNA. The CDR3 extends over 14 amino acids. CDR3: CASSTVFDRGTQYF.

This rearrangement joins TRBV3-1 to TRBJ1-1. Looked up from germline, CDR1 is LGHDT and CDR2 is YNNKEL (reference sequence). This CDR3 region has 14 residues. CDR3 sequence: CASSQSKGNTEAFF.

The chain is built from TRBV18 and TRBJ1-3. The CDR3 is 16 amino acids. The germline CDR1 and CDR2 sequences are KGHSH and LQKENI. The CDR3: CASSPHPGSSGNTIYF.

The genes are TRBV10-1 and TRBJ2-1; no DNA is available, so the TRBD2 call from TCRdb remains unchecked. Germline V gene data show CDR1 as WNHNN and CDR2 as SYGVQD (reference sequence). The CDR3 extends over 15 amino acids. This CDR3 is CASSRSGSRQAEQFF.

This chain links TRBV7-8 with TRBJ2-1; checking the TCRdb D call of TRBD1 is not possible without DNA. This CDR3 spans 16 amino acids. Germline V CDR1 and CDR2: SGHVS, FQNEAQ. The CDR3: CASSPQGASSYNEQFF.

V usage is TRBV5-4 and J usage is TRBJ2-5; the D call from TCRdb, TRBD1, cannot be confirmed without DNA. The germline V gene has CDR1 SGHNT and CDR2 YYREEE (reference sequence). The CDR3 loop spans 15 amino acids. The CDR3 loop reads CASSRNRGLTETQYF.

CDR3 residues: CASSLDWYNEQFF. The chain carries TRBV9 and TRBJ2-1; TCRdb designates TRBD2, a call that cannot be tested without DNA. The CDR3 has 13 amino acids. Germline CDR1 is SGDLS and CDR2 is YYNGEE.

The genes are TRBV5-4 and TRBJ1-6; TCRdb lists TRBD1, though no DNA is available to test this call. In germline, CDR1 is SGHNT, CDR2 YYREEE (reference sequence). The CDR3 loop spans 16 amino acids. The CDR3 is CASSLGWGFPNSPLHF.

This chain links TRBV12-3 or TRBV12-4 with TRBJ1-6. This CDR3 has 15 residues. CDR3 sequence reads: CASRDRSSYNSPLHF.

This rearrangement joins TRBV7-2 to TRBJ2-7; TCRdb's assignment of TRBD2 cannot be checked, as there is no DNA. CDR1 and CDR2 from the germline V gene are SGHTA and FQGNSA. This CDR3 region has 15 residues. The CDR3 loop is CASSPTSGRSYEQYF.

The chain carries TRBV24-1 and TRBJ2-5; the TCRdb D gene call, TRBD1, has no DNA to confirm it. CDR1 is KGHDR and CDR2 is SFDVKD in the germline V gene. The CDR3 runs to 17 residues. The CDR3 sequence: CATSDTPRARDQETQYF.

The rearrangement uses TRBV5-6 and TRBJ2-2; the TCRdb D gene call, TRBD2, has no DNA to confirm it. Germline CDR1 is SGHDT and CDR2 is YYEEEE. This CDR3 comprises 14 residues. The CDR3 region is CASSLPAGTGELFF.

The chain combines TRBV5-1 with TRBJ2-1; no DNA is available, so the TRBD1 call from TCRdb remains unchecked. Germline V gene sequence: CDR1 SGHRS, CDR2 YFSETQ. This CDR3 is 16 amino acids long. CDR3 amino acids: CASSMLTGGSYNEQFF.

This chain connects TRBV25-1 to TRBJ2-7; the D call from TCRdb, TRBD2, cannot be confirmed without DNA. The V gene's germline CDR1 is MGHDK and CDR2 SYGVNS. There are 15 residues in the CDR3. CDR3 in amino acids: CASSRELAGGNEQYF.

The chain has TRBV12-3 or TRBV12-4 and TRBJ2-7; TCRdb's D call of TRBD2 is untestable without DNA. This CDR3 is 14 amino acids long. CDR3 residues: CASSFFGPPYEQYF.

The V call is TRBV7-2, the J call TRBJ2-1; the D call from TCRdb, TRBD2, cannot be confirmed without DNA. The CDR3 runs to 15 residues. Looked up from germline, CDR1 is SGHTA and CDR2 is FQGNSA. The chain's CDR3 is CASSAGGKSYNEQFF.

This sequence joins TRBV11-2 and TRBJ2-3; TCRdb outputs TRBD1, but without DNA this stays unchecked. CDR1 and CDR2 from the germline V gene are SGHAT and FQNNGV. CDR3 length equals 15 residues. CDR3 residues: CASSYRVRGTDTQYF.

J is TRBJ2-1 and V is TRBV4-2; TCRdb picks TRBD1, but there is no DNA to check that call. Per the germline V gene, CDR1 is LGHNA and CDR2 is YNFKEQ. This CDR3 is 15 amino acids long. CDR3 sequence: CASSTRDRGRNEQFF.

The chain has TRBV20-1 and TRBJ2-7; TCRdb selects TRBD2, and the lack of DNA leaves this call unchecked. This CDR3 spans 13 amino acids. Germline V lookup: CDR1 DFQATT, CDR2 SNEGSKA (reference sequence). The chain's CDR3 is CSAVGLVSYEQYF.

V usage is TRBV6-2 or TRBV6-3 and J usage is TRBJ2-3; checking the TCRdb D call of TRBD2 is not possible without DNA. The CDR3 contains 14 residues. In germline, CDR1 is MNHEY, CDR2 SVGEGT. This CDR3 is CASTRVGSTDTQYF.